Following are 21 T cell receptor beta chains from one sample sequenced in a study of blood T cell repertoires in COVID-19. The method was immunoSEQ multiplex PCR; TCRdb's version includes in-frame clones alone and lacks a portion of them. The sample has about 380,000 clones, roughly four fifths seen once. The sequenced material came from peripheral blood. The receptors derive from a human donor with acute or convalescent COVID-19. The donor label of this sample is uncertain.

This clone has just a few counts. V and J are TRBV14 and TRBJ2-1; the D gene is possibly TRBD2 (6 bases). CDR3 length equals 14 residues. Germline-derived CDR1 and CDR2 are SGHDN and FVKESK. V was trimmed by 1 base and J by 4 bases, leaving 8 bases between them. The CDR3 nucleotides are TGTGCCAGCAGCCAAGCTAGCGTATACAATGAGCAGTTCTTC. Encoded protein: CASSQASVYNEQFF.

This chain links TRBV6-5 with TRBJ1-2; 7 bases are a match to TRBD1. Germline V gene data show CDR1 as MNHEY and CDR2 as SVGAGI. The CDR3 extends over 13 amino acids. V trimming: 2 bases; J trimming: 3 bases; junction bases outside the gene matches: 0. CDR3 DNA: TGTGCCAGCAGTTACCAGGGGGACTATGGCTACACCTTC. Encoded protein: CASSYQGDYGYTF.

This clone came up a few times. This chain's CDR3 is CASSPIQGPTNYGYTF. The CDR3 bases are TGTGCCAGCTCGCCGATACAGGGACCGACTAACTATGGCTACACCTTC. The chain uses TRBV18 and TRBJ1-2; possible D gene TRBD1, 6 bases. Between the trimmed V and J ends, which lost 6 bases and 0 bases, there was a span of 17 bases. CDR3 length: 16 amino acids. Looked up from germline, CDR1 is KGHSH and CDR2 is LQKENI.

The genes are TRBV11-2 and TRBJ2-7, with D possibly being TRBD1 (5 bases). The V gene's germline CDR1 is SGHAT and CDR2 FQNNGV. The CDR3 spans 14 residues. The ends were cut back, 3 bases at V and 1 base at J, with 10 bases in the middle. The CDR3 sequence: CASSFGQGSYEQYF. The CDR3 coding sequence is TGTGCCAGCAGCTTTGGCCAGGGATCCTACGAGCAGTACTTC.

V usage is TRBV6-5 and J usage is TRBJ2-1; TRBD1 is a possible D gene (6 bases). The CDR3 consists of 14 residues. V lost 6 bases, J lost 5 bases, and 14 bases lay in between. Germline assignment: CDR1 MNHEY and CDR2 SVGAGI. Here the CDR3 DNA reads TGTGCCAGCAGAACAGGGAGAAGGAACAATGAGCAGTTCTTC. Protein: CASRTGRRNNEQFF.

The chain carries TRBV7-9 and TRBJ1-3; 7 nucleotides align to TRBD1. The trim removed 3 bases at V and 4 bases at J, leaving 3 bases unmatched. This CDR3 has 14 amino acids. Germline CDR1 reads SEHNR; CDR2 reads FQNEAQ (reference sequence). The CDR3 DNA is TGTGCCAGCAGCTTCAGGGGGATCGGAAACACCATATATTTT. As protein: CASSFRGIGNTIYF.

The V and J genes are TRBV2 and TRBJ2-1; 10 nucleotides agree with TRBD2. Per the germline V gene, CDR1 is SNHLY and CDR2 is FYNNEI. There are 15 residues in the CDR3. V was clipped by 3 bases and J by 4 bases; unmatched bases: 3. Here the CDR3 DNA reads TGTGCCAGCAGTGACGATAGCGGGGGGTACAATGAGCAGTTCTTC. Translating gives CASSDDSGGYNEQFF.

The chain has TRBV2 and TRBJ1-2; 7 bases line up with TRBD1. Germline V CDR1 and CDR2: SNHLY, FYNNEI. This CDR3 has 13 amino acids. V was pared by 6 bases and J by 4 bases, with 5 bases of the junction left unmatched. The CDR3 is CASSEDRSYGYTF. CDR3 nucleotide sequence: TGTGCCAGCAGCGAGGACAGGAGCTATGGCTACACCTTC. Using reference TRBV2 and TRBJ1-2 for the parts outside the CDR3, the full variable domain is EPEVTQTPSHQVTQMGQEVILRCVPISNHLYFYWYRQILGQKVEFLVSFYNNEISEKSEIFDDQFSVERPDGSNFTLKIRSTKLEDSAMYFCASSEDRSYGYTFGSGTRLTVV.

The V call is TRBV29-1, the J call TRBJ2-3; 7 bases map to TRBD2. The germline CDR1 and CDR2 sequences are SQVTM and ANQGSEA. CDR3 length: 13 amino acids. V dropped 7 bases and J dropped 3; count of bases not matched to a gene: 7. The CDR3 loop is CSGAWGGTDTQYF. Here the CDR3 DNA reads TGCAGCGGGGCGTGGGGGGGAACAGATACGCAGTATTTT.

This clone was picked up one time. This rearrangement joins TRBV18 to TRBJ1-3; tentative D call: TRBD1 (5 bases). Trimming took 0 bases from V and 4 from J, leaving 13 bases between them. CDR1 and CDR2 (germline): KGHSH, LQKENI. This CDR3 has 16 residues. Written as DNA, the CDR3 is TGTGCCAGCTCACCACCCCTCGGACATTTCGGAAACACCATATATTTT. Translation gives CASSPPLGHFGNTIYF.

The sample holds one count of this clone. The chain has TRBV28 and TRBJ1-1, with D perhaps TRBD1 (6 bases). The germline V and J ends were trimmed by 3 bases and 4 bases, with 12 bases remaining between them. The CDR3 totals 14 residues. The germline V gene encodes CDR1 MDHEN and CDR2 SYDVKM. This CDR3 reads CASSFRLGGTEAFF. Written as DNA, the CDR3 is TGTGCCAGCAGTTTTCGGTTAGGGGGCACTGAAGCTTTCTTT.

V usage is TRBV5-1 and J usage is TRBJ2-5; 8 nucleotides align to TRBD2. The germline V gene encodes CDR1 SGHRS and CDR2 YFSETQ. CDR3 length: 13 residues. V trimming: 5 bases; J trimming: 4 bases; junction bases outside the gene matches: 4. CDR3 residues: CASRTGTRETQYF. The CDR3 DNA follows: TGCGCCAGCAGAACCGGGACTAGAGAGACCCAGTACTTC.

This clone was recorded only once. The chain employs TRBV7-8 and TRBJ2-7; 10 bases agree with TRBD2. Germline V gives CDR1 SGHVS, CDR2 FQNEAQ. This CDR3 contains 17 residues. Trimming removed 0 bases from V and 2 bases from J; junction bases left unmatched: 7. CDR3 residues: CASSLALSGTSAYEQYF. The DNA for the CDR3 is TGTGCCAGCAGCTTAGCTTTGTCCGGGACTAGCGCCTACGAGCAGTACTTC.

In its sample, this clone was seen a few times. This chain connects TRBV6-5 to TRBJ2-3, with TRBD1 matching over 7 bases. V gave up 0 bases and J gave up 1 base; unmatched junction bases: 4. The CDR3 loop spans 16 amino acids. Germline V lookup: CDR1 MNHEY, CDR2 SVGAGI. CDR3 region: CASSYSLDRRTDTQYF. The CDR3 coding sequence is TGTGCCAGCAGTTACTCCTTGGACAGGCGCACAGATACGCAGTATTTT.

The rearrangement joins TRBV4-1 to TRBJ2-7, with 10 positions matching TRBD2. Germline values: CDR1 MGHRA, CDR2 YSYEKL. V lost 4 bases and J lost 2; bases outside the gene matches: 5. This CDR3 spans 15 amino acids. The CDR3 nucleotides are TGCGCCAGCAGCCTCTATAGCGGGGGGACCTACGAGCAGTACTTC. It yields the protein CASSLYSGGTYEQYF.

The chain uses TRBV7-9 and TRBJ2-1; possibly TRBD2 for D (5 bases). The CDR3 sequence is 14 residues long. Germline lookup yields CDR1 SEHNR and CDR2 FQNEAQ (reference sequence). With 3 bases removed from V and 6 bases from J, the gap between germline ends came to 12 bases. The CDR3 DNA sequence: TGTGCCAGCAGCTTGGGGAGCCCGATCAATGAGCAGTTCTTC. It yields the protein CASSLGSPINEQFF.

V and J are TRBV7-9 and TRBJ1-3, with D possibly TRBD1 on 6 matching bases. The CDR3 runs 15 residues. Trimming took off 5 bases at V and 0 bases at J, with 11 bases between the two ends. Germline V gene data show CDR1 as SEHNR and CDR2 as FQNEAQ (reference sequence). The CDR3 loop reads CASSTRTASGNTIYF. CDR3 bases: TGTGCCAGCAGCACCCGGACAGCCTCTGGAAACACCATATATTTT.

The gene calls are TRBV5-1 and TRBJ2-5; the match to TRBD1 covers 7 bases. The CDR3 extends over 14 amino acids. In germline, CDR1 is SGHRS, CDR2 YFSETQ. The V segment lost 4 bases and the J segment 3 bases; nucleotides outside the gene matches: 6. The CDR3 coding sequence is TGCGCCAGCAGCCGGACGGACAGGAAAGAGACCCAGTACTTC. Protein sequence: CASSRTDRKETQYF.

Only one count was recorded for this clone. This chain uses TRBV18 with TRBJ2-2, with 8 bases that match TRBD1. The CDR3 runs 15 residues. Germline V gene sequence: CDR1 KGHSH, CDR2 LQKENI. After removal of 0 bases from V and 6 bases from J, the junction contained 3 bases not matched to a gene. This chain's CDR3 is CASSPPDRVPGELFF. In DNA form, the CDR3 reads TGTGCCAGCTCACCACCGGACAGGGTGCCCGGGGAGCTGTTTTTT.

The chain employs TRBV2 and TRBJ1-2; TRBD1 is a possible D gene (6 bases). The CDR3 is 14 residues long. V shed 3 bases and J shed 7 bases, with 15 bases lying between them. CDR1 and CDR2 (germline): SNHLY, FYNNEI. The CDR3 region has the DNA TGTGCCAGCAGTGACGTGGACAGACCAGGTGGCTACACCTTC. Its translation is CASSDVDRPGGYTF.

The chain recombines TRBV29-1 with TRBJ1-3, with unresolved D. CDR3 length: 13 amino acids. Looked up from germline, CDR1 is SQVTM and CDR2 is ANQGSEA. V was clipped by 7 bases and J by 0 bases, with 10 bases between them. CDR3 in DNA: TGCAGCGCGAACAGAGACTCTGGAAACACCATATATTTT. It codes for CSANRDSGNTIYF.